This T cell receptor (beta chain) is drawn from a study of Ad26.COV2.S vaccination and SARS-CoV-2 variants. On the study more broadly: Intramuscular Ad26.COV2.S at 5x10^10 or 1x10^11 viral particles. Broader study findings: Vaccine recipients had higher spike-specific TCR breadth than placebo recipients. Reports say spike-specific CD8+ and CD4+ T cell responses covered substantial breadth after vaccination.

Produced via immunoSEQ multiplex PCR; TCRdb's table is partial and in-frame only. The sample has hundreds of thousands of clones; less than 90% are singletons. With regard to this clone: Its specificity is not known.

V was shortened by 3 bases and J by 5 bases, with 15 bases between the two germline ends. The CDR3 length is 16 residues. Germline CDR1 SGHRS, CDR2 YFSETQ. Treatment: around 19 received Ad26.COV2.S at low or high dose, single or two shots; 5 received placebo; per-sample allocation not given. Samples came from day 63 after the first vaccine or placebo injection. Ad26.COV2.S expressed prefusion-stabilized spike from the original Wuhan strain. The V gene is TRBV5-1, the J gene TRBJ1-6; unclear D gene. This clonotype originated in a person between 18 and 65 years old who received the Ad26.COV2.S COVID-19 vaccine or a placebo. Specimen: peripheral blood, collected in a trial of Ad26.COV2.S vaccine versus placebo. CDR3 DNA sequence: TGCGCCAGCAGCTGGACCACCGTACGAGATAATTCACCCCTCCACTTT. Protein sequence: CASSWTTVRDNSPLHF.